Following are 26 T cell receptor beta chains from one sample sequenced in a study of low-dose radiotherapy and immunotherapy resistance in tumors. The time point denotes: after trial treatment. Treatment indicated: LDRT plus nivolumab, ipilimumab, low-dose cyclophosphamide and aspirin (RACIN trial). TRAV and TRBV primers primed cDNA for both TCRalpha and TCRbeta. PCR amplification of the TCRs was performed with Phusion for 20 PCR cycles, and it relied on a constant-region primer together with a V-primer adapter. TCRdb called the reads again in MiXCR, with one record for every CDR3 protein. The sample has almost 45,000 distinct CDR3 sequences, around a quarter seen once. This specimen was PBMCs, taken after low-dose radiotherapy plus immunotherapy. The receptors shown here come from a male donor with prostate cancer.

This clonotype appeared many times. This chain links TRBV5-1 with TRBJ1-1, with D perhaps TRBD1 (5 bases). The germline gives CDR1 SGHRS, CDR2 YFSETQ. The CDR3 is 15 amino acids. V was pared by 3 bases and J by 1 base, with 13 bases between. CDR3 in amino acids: CASSSSPGRNTEAFF. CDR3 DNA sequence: TGCGCCAGCAGCTCCTCGCCAGGGAGGAACACTGAAGCTTTCTTT.

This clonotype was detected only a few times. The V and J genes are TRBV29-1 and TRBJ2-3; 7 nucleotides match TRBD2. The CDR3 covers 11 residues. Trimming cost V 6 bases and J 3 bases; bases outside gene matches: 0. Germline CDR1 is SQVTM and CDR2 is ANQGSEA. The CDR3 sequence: CSVGLTDTQYF. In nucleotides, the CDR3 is TGCAGCGTGGGACTAACAGATACGCAGTATTTT.

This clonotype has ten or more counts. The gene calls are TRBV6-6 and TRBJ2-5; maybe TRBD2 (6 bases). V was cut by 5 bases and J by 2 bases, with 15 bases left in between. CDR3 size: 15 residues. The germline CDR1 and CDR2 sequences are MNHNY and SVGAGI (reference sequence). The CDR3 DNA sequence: TGTGCCAGCAGTCCTTGGCGGGACCCACAAGAGACCCAGTACTTC. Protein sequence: CASSPWRDPQETQYF.

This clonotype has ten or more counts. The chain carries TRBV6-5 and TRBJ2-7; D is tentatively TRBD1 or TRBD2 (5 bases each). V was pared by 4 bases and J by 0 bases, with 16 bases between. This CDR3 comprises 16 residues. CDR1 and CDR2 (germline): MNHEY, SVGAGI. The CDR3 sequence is CASSSRGHVSSYEQYF. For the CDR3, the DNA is TGTGCCAGCAGTTCACGGGGCCACGTGAGCTCCTACGAGCAGTACTTC.

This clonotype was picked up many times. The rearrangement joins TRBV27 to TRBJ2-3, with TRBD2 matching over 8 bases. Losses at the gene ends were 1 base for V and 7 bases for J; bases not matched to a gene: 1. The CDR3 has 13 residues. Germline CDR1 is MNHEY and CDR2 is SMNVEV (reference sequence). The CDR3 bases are TGTGCCAGCAGTTTATTAGCGGGGTATACGCAGTATTTT. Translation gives CASSLLAGYTQYF.

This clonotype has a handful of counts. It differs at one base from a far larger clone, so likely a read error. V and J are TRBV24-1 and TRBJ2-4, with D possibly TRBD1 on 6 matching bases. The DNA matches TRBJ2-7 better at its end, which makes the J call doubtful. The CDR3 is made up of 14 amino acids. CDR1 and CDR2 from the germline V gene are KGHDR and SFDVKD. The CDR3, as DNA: TGTGCCACCAGTGATGGAAGAGGGGGAAACGAGCAGTACTTC. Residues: CATSDGRGGNEQYF.

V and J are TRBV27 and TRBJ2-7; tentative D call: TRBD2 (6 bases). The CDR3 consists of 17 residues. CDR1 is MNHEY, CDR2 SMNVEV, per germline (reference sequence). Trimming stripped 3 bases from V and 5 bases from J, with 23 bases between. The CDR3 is CASSFAGLADLRHEQYF. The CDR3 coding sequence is TGTGCCAGCAGTTTTGCGGGATTAGCGGACCTTCGCCACGAGCAGTACTTC.

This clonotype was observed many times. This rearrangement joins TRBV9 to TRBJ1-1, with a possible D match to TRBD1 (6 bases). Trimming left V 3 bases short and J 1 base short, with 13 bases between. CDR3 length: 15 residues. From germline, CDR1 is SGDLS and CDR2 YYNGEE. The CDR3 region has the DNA TGTGCCAGCAGCGCTTACAGGGAAGGGAACACTGAAGCTTTCTTT. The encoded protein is CASSAYREGNTEAFF.

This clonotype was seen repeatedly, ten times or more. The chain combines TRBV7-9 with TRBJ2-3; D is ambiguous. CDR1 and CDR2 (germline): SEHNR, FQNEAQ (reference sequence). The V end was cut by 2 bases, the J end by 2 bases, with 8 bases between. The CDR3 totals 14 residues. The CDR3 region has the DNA TGTGCCAGCAGCTTAAATCCGTCCACAGATACGCAGTATTTT. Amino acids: CASSLNPSTDTQYF.

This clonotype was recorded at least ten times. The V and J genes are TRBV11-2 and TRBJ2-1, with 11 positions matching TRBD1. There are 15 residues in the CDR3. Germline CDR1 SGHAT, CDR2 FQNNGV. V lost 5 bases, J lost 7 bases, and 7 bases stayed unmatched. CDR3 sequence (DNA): TGTGCCAGCAGCCTAGGACAGGGGGCTGATAATGAGCAGTTCTTC. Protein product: CASSLGQGADNEQFF.

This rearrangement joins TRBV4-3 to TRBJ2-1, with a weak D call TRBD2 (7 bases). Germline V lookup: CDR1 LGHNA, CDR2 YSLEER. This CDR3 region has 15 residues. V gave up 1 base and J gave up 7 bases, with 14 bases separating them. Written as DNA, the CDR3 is TGCGCCAGCAGCCAAGGGGGGGGCCTAGGTAATGAGCAGTTCTTC. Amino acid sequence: CASSQGGGLGNEQFF.

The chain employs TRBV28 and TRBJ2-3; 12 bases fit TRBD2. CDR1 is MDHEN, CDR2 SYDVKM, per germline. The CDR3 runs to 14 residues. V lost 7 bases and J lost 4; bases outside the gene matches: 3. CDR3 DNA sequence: TGTGCCAGCACGGCTAGCGGGAGGGCAGATACGCAGTATTTT. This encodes CASTASGRADTQYF. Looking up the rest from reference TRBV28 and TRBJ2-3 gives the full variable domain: DVKVTQSSRYLVKRTGEKVFLECVQDMDHENMFWYRQDPGLGLRLIYFSYDVKMKEKGDIPEGYSVSREKKERFSLILESASTNQTSMYLCASTASGRADTQYFGPGTRLTVL.

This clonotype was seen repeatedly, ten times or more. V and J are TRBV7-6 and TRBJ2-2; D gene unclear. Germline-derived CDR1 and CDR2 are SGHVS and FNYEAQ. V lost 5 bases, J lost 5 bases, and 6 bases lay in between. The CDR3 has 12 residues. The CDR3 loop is CASSHMTGELFF. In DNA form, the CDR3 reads TGTGCCAGCAGCCACATGACCGGGGAGCTGTTTTTT.

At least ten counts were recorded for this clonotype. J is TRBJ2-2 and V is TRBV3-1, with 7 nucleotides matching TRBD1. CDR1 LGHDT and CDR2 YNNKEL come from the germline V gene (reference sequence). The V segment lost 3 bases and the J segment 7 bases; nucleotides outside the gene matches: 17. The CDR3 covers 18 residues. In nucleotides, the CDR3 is TGTGCCAGCAGCCAGGAATTGACAGGGCCGGCTACGTTCGGGGAGCTGTTTTTT. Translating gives CASSQELTGPATFGELFF.

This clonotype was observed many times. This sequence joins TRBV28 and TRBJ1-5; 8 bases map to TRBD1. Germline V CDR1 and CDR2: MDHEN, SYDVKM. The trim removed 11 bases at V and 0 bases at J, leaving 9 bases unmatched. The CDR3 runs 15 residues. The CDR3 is CALAQGALSNQPQHF. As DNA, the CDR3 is TGTGCCTTGGCCCAGGGGGCACTTAGCAATCAGCCCCAGCATTTT.

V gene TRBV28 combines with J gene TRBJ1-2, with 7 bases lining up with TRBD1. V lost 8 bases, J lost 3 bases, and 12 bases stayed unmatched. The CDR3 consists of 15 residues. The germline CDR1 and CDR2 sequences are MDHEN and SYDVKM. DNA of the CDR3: TGTGCCAGCGACTCCCCGGGCAGGGGGGACTATGGCTACACCTTC. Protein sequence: CASDSPGRGDYGYTF.

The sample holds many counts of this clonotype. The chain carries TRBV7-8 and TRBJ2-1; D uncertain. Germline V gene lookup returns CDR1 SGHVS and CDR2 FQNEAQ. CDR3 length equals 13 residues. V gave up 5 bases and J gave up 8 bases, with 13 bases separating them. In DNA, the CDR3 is TGTGCCAGCAGCCAAACCCCAGGTTATGAGCAGTTCTTC. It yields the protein CASSQTPGYEQFF.

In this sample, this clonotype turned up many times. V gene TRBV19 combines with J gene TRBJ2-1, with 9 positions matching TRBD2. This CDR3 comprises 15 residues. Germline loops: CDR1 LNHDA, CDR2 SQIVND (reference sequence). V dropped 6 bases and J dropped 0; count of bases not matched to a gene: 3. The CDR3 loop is CASRGGGGSYNEQFF. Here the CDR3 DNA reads TGTGCCAGTAGGGGCGGGGGGGGCTCCTACAATGAGCAGTTCTTC.

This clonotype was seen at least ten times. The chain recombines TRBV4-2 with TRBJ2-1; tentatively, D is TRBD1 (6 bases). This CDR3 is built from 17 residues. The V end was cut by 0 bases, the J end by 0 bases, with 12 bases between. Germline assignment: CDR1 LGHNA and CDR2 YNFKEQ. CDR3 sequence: CASSQDLDSSSYNEQFF. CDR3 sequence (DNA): TGTGCCAGCAGCCAAGATCTGGACAGCAGCTCCTACAATGAGCAGTTCTTC.

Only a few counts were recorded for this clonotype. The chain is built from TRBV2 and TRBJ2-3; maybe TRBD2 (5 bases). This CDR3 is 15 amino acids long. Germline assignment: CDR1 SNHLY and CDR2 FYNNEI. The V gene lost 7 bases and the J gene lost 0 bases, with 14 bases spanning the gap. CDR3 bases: TGTGCCAGCACTGATAGAGGGATGAGCACAGATACGCAGTATTTT. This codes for CASTDRGMSTDTQYF.

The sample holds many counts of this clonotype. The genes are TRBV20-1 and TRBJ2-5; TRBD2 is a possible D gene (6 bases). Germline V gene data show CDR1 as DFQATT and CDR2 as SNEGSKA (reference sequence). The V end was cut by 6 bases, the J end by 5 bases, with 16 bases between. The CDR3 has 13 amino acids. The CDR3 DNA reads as TGCAGTGCCAAAGGAGGGGCACGGGAGACCCAGTACTTC. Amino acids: CSAKGGARETQYF.

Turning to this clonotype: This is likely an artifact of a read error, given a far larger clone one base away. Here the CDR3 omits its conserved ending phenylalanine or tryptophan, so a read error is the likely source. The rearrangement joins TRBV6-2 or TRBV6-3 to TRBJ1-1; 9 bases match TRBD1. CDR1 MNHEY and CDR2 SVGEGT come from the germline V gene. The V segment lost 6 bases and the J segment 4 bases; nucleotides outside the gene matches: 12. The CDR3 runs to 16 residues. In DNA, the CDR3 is TGTGCCAGCAGCCTAACCGGGACAGGGTCCCCCACTGAAGCTTTCTTG. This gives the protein CASSLTGTGSPTEAFL.

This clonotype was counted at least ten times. CDR3 in DNA: TGTGCCAGCAAACGATGGGGTGGCCCAAATACGCAGTATTTT. This gives the protein CASKRWGGPNTQYF. The chain recombines TRBV2 with TRBJ2-3; no reliable D call. The CDR3 loop spans 14 amino acids. V lost 7 bases and J lost 7, with 18 bases in between. Germline CDR1 SNHLY, CDR2 FYNNEI. Supplemented by reference TRBV2 and TRBJ2-3, the full variable domain reads EPEVTQTPSHQVTQMGQEVILRCVPISNHLYFYWYRQILGQKVEFLVSFYNNEISEKSEIFDDQFSVERPDGSNFTLKIRSTKLEDSAMYFCASKRWGGPNTQYFGPGTRLTVL.

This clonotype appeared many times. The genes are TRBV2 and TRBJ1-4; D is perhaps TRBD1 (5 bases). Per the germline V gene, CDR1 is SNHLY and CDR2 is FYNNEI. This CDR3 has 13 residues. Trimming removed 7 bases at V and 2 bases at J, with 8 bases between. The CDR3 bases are TGTGCCAGCACCGGGGGGACTAATGAAAAACTGTTTTTT. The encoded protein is CASTGGTNEKLFF.

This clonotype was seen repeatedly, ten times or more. CDR3 sequence: CASSPRPGGAGYNEQFF. DNA for the CDR3: TGTGCCAGCAGCCCCAGGCCAGGGGGCGCGGGATACAATGAGCAGTTCTTC. The gene calls are TRBV9 and TRBJ2-1, with 8 bases fitting TRBD1. V trimming: 4 bases; J trimming: 4 bases; junction bases outside the gene matches: 13. Germline V gives CDR1 SGDLS, CDR2 YYNGEE. This CDR3 spans 17 amino acids.

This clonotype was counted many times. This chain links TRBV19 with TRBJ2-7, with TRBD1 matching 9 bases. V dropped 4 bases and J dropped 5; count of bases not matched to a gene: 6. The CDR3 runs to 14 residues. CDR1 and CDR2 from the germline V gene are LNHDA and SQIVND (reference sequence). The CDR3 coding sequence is TGTGCCAGTAGTACCCGACAGGGGGGTAACGAGCAGTACTTC. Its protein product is CASSTRQGGNEQYF.